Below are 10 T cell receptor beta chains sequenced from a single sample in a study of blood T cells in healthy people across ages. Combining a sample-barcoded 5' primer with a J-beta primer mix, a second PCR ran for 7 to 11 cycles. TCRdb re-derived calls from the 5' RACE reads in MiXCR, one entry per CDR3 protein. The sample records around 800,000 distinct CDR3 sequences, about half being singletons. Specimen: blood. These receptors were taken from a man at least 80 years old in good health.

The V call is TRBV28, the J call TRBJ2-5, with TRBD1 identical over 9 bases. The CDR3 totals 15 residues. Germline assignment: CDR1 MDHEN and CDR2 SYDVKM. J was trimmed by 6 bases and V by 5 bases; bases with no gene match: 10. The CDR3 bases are TGTGCCAGCAGTGGGAACAGGGGGCGCGGACAGACCCAGTACTTC. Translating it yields CASSGNRGRGQTQYF.

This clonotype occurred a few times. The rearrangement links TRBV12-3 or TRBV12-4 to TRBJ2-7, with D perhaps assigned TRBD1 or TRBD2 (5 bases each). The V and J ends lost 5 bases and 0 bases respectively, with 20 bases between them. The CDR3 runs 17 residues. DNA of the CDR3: TGTGCCAGCAGTCCAACTCCGGGGCCAGTTCACTCCTACGAGCAGTACTTC. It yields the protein CASSPTPGPVHSYEQYF.

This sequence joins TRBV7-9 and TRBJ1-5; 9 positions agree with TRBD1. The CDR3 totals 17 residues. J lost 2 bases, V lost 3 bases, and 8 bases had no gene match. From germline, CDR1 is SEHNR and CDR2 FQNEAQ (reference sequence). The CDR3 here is CASSLETGGMGNQPQHF. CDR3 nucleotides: TGTGCCAGCAGCTTGGAGACAGGGGGTATGGGCAATCAGCCCCAGCATTTT. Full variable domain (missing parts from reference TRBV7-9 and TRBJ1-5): DTGVSQNPRHKITKRGQNVTFRCDPISEHNRLYWYRQTLGQGPEFLTYFQNEAQLEKSRLLSDRFSAERPKGSFSTLEIQRTEQGDSAMYLCASSLETGGMGNQPQHFGDGTRLSIL.

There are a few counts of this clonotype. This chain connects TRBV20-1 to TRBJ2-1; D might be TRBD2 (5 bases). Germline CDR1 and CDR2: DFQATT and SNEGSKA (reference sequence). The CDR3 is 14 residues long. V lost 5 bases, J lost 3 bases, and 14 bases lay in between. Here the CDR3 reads CSADTSLGYNEQFF. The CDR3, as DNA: TGCAGTGCTGATACTAGTTTAGGCTACAATGAGCAGTTCTTC.

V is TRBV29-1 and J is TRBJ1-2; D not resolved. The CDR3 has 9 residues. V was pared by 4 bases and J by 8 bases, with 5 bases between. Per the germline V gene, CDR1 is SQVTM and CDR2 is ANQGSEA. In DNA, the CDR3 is TGCAGCGTTGGAGGGGGCTACACCTTC. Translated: CSVGGGYTF.

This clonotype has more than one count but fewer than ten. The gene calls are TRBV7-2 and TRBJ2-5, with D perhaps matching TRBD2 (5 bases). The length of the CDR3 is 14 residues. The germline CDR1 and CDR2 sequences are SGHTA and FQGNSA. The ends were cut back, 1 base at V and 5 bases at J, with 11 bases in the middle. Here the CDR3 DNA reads TGTGCCAGCAGCTTAGGGGCGGGTACGGAGACCCAGTACTTC. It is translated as CASSLGAGTETQYF.

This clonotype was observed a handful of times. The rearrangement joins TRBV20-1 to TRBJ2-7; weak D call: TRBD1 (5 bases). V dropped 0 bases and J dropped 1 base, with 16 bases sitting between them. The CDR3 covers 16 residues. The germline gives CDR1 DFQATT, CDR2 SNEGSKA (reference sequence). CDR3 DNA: TGCAGTGCTAGAGATTTAGGGGCAGGGCTATCCTACGAGCAGTACTTC. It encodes CSARDLGAGLSYEQYF.

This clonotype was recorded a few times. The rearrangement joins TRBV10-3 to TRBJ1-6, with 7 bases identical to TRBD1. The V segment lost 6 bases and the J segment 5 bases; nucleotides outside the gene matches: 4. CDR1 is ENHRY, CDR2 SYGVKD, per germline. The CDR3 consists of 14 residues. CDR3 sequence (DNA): TGTGCCATCAGAAACAGGGGTGATAATTCACCCCTCCACTTT. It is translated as CAIRNRGDNSPLHF.

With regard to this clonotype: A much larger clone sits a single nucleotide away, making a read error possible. CDR3 nucleotides: TGTGCCAGCAGCTTAACCACGGGAGGGCGCAATGAGCAGTTCTTC. Residues: CASSLTTGGRNEQFF. V gene TRBV7-2 combines with J gene TRBJ2-1; 8 nucleotides line up with TRBD2. Per germline, CDR1 SGHTA and CDR2 FQGNSA. V was pared by 2 bases and J by 6 bases, with 6 bases of the junction left unmatched. The CDR3 contains 15 residues. Full variable domain (missing parts from reference TRBV7-2 and TRBJ2-1): GAGVSQSPSNKVTEKGKDVELRCDPISGHTALYWYRQSLGQGLEFLIYFQGNSAPDKSGLPSDRFSAERTGGSVSTLTIQRTQQEDSAVYLCASSLTTGGRNEQFFGPGTRLTVL.

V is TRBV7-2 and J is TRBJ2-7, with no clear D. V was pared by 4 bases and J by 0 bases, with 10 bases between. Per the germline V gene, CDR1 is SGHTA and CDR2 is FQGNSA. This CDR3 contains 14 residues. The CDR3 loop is CASSSRAVSYEQYF. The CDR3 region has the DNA TGTGCCAGCAGCTCTAGGGCCGTCTCCTACGAGCAGTACTTC.